These T cell receptor beta chains were read from a single sample in a study of blood T cell repertoires in COVID-19. Only in-frame clones appear in the TCRdb table, and some are missing; sequencing was by immunoSEQ multiplex PCR. The sample yields about 110,000 clones, approximately 81% seen once. Sample: peripheral blood. The receptors here all came from a man in his fifties or sixties with acute or convalescent COVID-19. The CDR3 runs from the conserved cysteine through the conserved F or W. The D gene is left open where the match is weak. Size values are once, few and many counts, or a class for expanded clones, and some rows have none.

J gene	V gene	CDR3 length	clone size	D gene	CDR3 DNA	CDR3 protein
TRBJ1-6	TRBV13	17	-	TRBD1	TGTGCCAGCAGCTTTGGGGGTGGGACAGGCGACGGCTCACCCCTCCACTTT	CASSFGGGTGDGSPLHF
TRBJ1-2	TRBV7-2	13	-	TRBD1	TGTGCCAGCAGCCCCGGGACAGGGCATGGCTACACCTTC	CASSPGTGHGYTF
TRBJ1-1	TRBV4-1	14	-	-	TGCGCCAGCAGCCAAGTGGCAGGGTTTGGGGAAGCTTTCTTT	CASSQVAGFGEAFF
TRBJ1-6	TRBV6-5	13	-	-	TGTGCCAGCAGCCGCGAAAGCGATTCACCCCTCCACTTT	CASSRESDSPLHF
TRBJ2-7	TRBV6-2/TRBV6-3	13	few	-	TGTGCCAGCAGTTACGGTTCCGGGTACGAGCAGTACTTC	CASSYGSGYEQYF
TRBJ2-1	TRBV5-1	15	-	TRBD2	TGCGCCAGCAGCCTTAGCGGGGGGGCGGGCAATGAGCAGTTCTTC	CASSLSGGAGNEQFF
TRBJ2-1	TRBV7-3	12	-	-	TGTGCCAGCAGCTTAGGAGGAGGGGAGCAGTTCTTC	CASSLGGGEQFF
TRBJ1-4	TRBV15	14	few	-	TGTGCCACCAGCAGAGATCTAGGGAGTGAAAAACTGTTTTTT	CATSRDLGSEKLFF
TRBJ1-3	TRBV28	15	-	TRBD1	TGTGCCAGCAGTGCACAGGGGGCGAGGGGAAACACCATATATTTT	CASSAQGARGNTIYF
TRBJ2-7	TRBV4-1	15	-	-	TGCGCCAGCAGCCAGGTCGGACTGAGCTCCTACGAGCAGTACTTC	CASSQVGLSSYEQYF